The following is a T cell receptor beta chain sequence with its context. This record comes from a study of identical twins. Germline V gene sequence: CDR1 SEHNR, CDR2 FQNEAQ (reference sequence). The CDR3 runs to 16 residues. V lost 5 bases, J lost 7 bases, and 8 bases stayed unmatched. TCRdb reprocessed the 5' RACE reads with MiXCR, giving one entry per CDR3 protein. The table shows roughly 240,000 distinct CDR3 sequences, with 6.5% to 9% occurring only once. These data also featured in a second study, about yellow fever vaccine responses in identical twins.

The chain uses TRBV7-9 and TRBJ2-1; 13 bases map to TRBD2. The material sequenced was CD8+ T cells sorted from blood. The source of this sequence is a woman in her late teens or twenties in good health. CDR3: CASSRPGTSGMNEQFF. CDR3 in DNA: TGTGCCAGCAGCCGACCCGGGACTAGCGGGATGAATGAGCAGTTCTTC.